The 26 T cell receptor beta chains below were found in one sample sequenced in a study of blood T cell repertoires in COVID-19. Sequenced by immunoSEQ multiplex PCR; TCRdb stores in-frame clones only, minus some. The sample consists of 150,000 to 200,000 clones, over 65% of them appearing once. What was sequenced was peripheral blood. The receptors originated from an elderly woman with acute or convalescent COVID-19.

The rearrangement uses TRBV28 and TRBJ1-1; weak D call: TRBD1 (6 bases). Trimming shortened V by 6 bases and J by 2 bases, and 16 bases separated the two germline ends. CDR1 is MDHEN and CDR2 is SYDVKM in the germline V gene. The CDR3 loop spans 15 amino acids. The CDR3: CASSPADRYNTEAFF. The CDR3 nucleotides are TGTGCCAGCAGCCCCGCGGACAGATACAACACTGAAGCTTTCTTT.

This clone has more than one count but fewer than ten. The genes are TRBV28 and TRBJ2-5, with D possibly TRBD1 on 5 matching bases. The germline V gene encodes CDR1 MDHEN and CDR2 SYDVKM. The length of the CDR3 is 13 residues. V was shortened by 3 bases and J by 2 bases, with 7 bases between the two germline ends. The CDR3 nucleotides are TGTGCCAGCAGTTTTGGGGCACAAGAGACCCAGTACTTC. As protein: CASSFGAQETQYF.

The chain has TRBV5-4 and TRBJ2-7, with D perhaps TRBD2 (5 bases). Trimming took off 2 bases at V and 0 bases at J, with 9 bases between the two ends. Per the germline V gene, CDR1 is SGHNT and CDR2 is YYREEE (reference sequence). The CDR3 totals 14 residues. The CDR3 sequence is CASSLRESSYEQYF. CDR3 bases: TGTGCCAGCAGCTTAAGGGAGAGCTCCTACGAGCAGTACTTC.

The chain employs TRBV7-8 and TRBJ2-7; TRBD1 is a possible D gene (5 bases). The CDR3 covers 16 residues. V lost 1 base and J 4 bases, leaving 17 bases between the germline ends. The germline V gene encodes CDR1 SGHVS and CDR2 FQNEAQ. The CDR3 protein is CASSLVVGQGRYEQYF. In DNA, the CDR3 is TGTGCCAGCAGCTTAGTGGTTGGGCAGGGAAGGTACGAGCAGTACTTC.

The chain links TRBV6-2 or TRBV6-3 to TRBJ2-7, with TRBD1 matching over 12 bases. From germline, CDR1 is MNHEY and CDR2 SVGEGT. The J segment lost 3 bases and the V segment lost 6 bases, leaving 6 bases of the junction unmatched. The CDR3 runs 15 residues. The CDR3 bases are TGTGCCAGCAGCCCGGGACAGGGGGCGGTCTACGAGCAGTACTTC. This encodes CASSPGQGAVYEQYF.

This sequence joins TRBV5-1 and TRBJ2-5; 8 bases are a match to TRBD1. The CDR3 runs 15 residues. Germline V lookup: CDR1 SGHRS, CDR2 YFSETQ. Losses at the gene ends were 4 bases for V and 6 bases for J; bases not matched to a gene: 11. The CDR3 protein is CASSNQGARLKTQYF. The CDR3 DNA follows: TGCGCCAGCAGCAATCAGGGGGCGAGATTAAAGACCCAGTACTTC.

The CDR3 bases are TGTGCCAGCCCCCGACTAGGTCCGGCAGATACGCAGTATTTT. This gives the protein CASPRLGPADTQYF. The V gene is TRBV5-4, the J gene TRBJ2-3; D might be TRBD2 (6 bases). Germline CDR1 SGHNT, CDR2 YYREEE (reference sequence). V lost 7 bases, J lost 4 bases, and 16 bases lay in between. The CDR3 is 14 residues long.

This chain links TRBV21-1 with TRBJ2-7; TRBD2 reflects the table's D call only, with no check against the DNA. TRBV21-1 is shown as a pseudogene. The CDR3 has 14 residues. The CDR3: CASILSRNSYEQYF. The CDR3 DNA reads TGTGCCAGCATTCTATCTAGAAACTCCTACGAGCAGTACTTC.

This clone was found many times. The rearrangement joins TRBV27 to TRBJ1-1; D is ambiguous. The CDR3 spans 13 residues. Germline assignment: CDR1 MNHEY and CDR2 SMNVEV (reference sequence). The V and J ends lost 5 bases and 4 bases respectively, with 11 bases between them. The CDR3 nucleotides are TGTGCCAGCAGTCCCACCTTGAGCACTGAAGCTTTCTTT. It yields the protein CASSPTLSTEAFF.

The chain carries TRBV2 and TRBJ2-3, with D possibly TRBD1 on 6 matching bases. Trimming left V 6 bases short and J 0 bases short, with 10 bases between. This CDR3 region has 14 residues. Germline-derived CDR1 and CDR2 are SNHLY and FYNNEI. The CDR3 region has the DNA TGTGCCAGCAGGAACAGGGCTAGCACAGATACGCAGTATTTT. Translating it yields CASRNRASTDTQYF.

This sequence joins TRBV5-1 and TRBJ1-2, with 7 positions matching TRBD1. The V and J ends lost 0 bases and 4 bases, in that order; junction bases with no gene match: 3. Germline-derived CDR1 and CDR2 are SGHRS and YFSETQ. The CDR3 has 14 amino acids. CDR3 DNA sequence: TGCGCCAGCAGCTTGGGGGACAGAACCTATGGCTACACCTTC. Translating it yields CASSLGDRTYGYTF.

This clone has just one count. V gene TRBV2 combines with J gene TRBJ2-1; maybe TRBD2 (6 bases). Trimming took off 8 bases at V and 8 bases at J, with 19 bases between the two ends. CDR3 length: 14 amino acids. Germline V CDR1 and CDR2: SNHLY, FYNNEI. Here the CDR3 DNA reads TGTGCCAGCCATTTTTACGGGAGTGGGGATGAGCAGTTCTTC. Amino acids: CASHFYGSGDEQFF.

V gene TRBV7-2 combines with J gene TRBJ2-3, with TRBD1 matching 9 bases. The CDR3 runs to 15 residues. Losses at the gene ends were 2 bases for V and 3 bases for J; bases not matched to a gene: 3. CDR1 is SGHTA, CDR2 FQGNSA, per germline. The CDR3 DNA follows: TGTGCCAGCAGCTTAAGACAGGGGGAAACAGATACGCAGTATTTT. Amino acids: CASSLRQGETDTQYF.

The V and J genes are TRBV6-5 and TRBJ2-2, with 7 bases aligning to TRBD2. This CDR3 has 16 residues. The trim removed 0 bases at V and 7 bases at J, leaving 8 bases unmatched. Germline-derived CDR1 and CDR2 are MNHEY and SVGAGI. This chain's CDR3 is CASSYSYGRFGGELFF. Here the CDR3 DNA reads TGTGCCAGCAGTTACTCGTACGGGAGGTTTGGCGGGGAGCTGTTTTTT.

The chain uses TRBV5-3 and TRBJ2-5, with D maybe TRBD2 (6 bases). TRBV5-3 is designated an ORF whose function remains uncertain. The germline V and J ends were trimmed by 4 bases and 10 bases, with 26 bases remaining between them. The CDR3 runs 16 residues. The CDR3 reads CARSRLGRLGGRGQYF. In DNA form, the CDR3 reads TGTGCCAGAAGCCGCCTCGGGCGGCTGGGGGGAAGGGGCCAGTACTTC.

The rearrangement joins TRBV5-1 to TRBJ2-5, with 10 bases matching TRBD1. The CDR3 sequence is 14 residues long. Germline V gives CDR1 SGHRS, CDR2 YFSETQ. V was pared by 4 bases and J by 5 bases, with 5 bases of the junction left unmatched. The CDR3 nucleotides are TGCGCCAGCAGCGGACAGGGGGTCAAGGAGACCCAGTACTTC. It is translated as CASSGQGVKETQYF.

The J gene is TRBJ2-7, the V gene TRBV7-2; TRBD2 matches 9 bases. CDR1 SGHTA and CDR2 FQGNSA come from the germline V gene. The V segment lost 3 bases and the J segment 2 bases; nucleotides outside the gene matches: 2. CDR3 length equals 14 residues. The CDR3 nucleotides read TGTGCCAGCAGCTTGGCGGGAGGGCCCTACGAGCAGTACTTC. This gives the protein CASSLAGGPYEQYF.

CDR3 nucleotides: TGTGCCAGCAGCTCTCAGGGGGGCAATGAGCAGTTCTTC. Translated: CASSSQGGNEQFF. This sequence joins TRBV7-3 and TRBJ2-1, with D possibly TRBD1 on 7 matching bases. The CDR3 loop spans 13 amino acids. Trimming took off 4 bases at V and 6 bases at J, with 10 bases between the two ends. Per germline, CDR1 SGHTA and CDR2 FQGTGA.

J is TRBJ2-5 and V is TRBV27; possible D gene TRBD1, 5 bases. This CDR3 comprises 15 residues. The V end lost 5 bases, the J end lost 4 bases, and 17 bases lay between the germline ends. CDR1 is MNHEY, CDR2 SMNVEV, per germline (reference sequence). The CDR3 loop is CASSTTEYSLETQYF. Here the CDR3 DNA reads TGTGCCAGCAGTACGACAGAATACTCATTAGAGACCCAGTACTTC.

The sample holds a few counts of this clone. The chain combines TRBV30 with TRBJ1-4; D remains ambiguous. The CDR3 length is 12 residues. The germline V gene encodes CDR1 GTSNPN and CDR2 SVGIG (reference sequence). V lost 5 bases, J lost 8 bases, and 12 bases lay in between. The CDR3 reads CAWATSGEKLFF. CDR3 DNA: TGTGCCTGGGCGACCAGCGGGGAAAAACTGTTTTTT.

This chain uses TRBV5-1 with TRBJ2-1; 7 bases are shared with TRBD2. The ends lost 4 bases at V and 1 base at J; junction bases unmatched: 5. The CDR3 length is 15 residues. In germline, CDR1 is SGHRS, CDR2 YFSETQ. This CDR3 reads CASSQTSVSYNEQFF. For the CDR3, the DNA is TGCGCCAGCAGCCAAACTAGCGTTTCCTACAATGAGCAGTTCTTC.

This chain links TRBV9 with TRBJ2-7, with 7 bases fitting TRBD2. The germline CDR1 and CDR2 sequences are SGDLS and YYNGEE. The CDR3 is made up of 14 amino acids. The ends lost 0 bases at V and 2 bases at J; junction bases unmatched: 2. The CDR3 DNA sequence: TGTGCCAGCAGCGTAGACGGGAGGACCTACGAGCAGTACTTC. This encodes CASSVDGRTYEQYF. The full variable domain, rest sourced from reference TRBV9 and TRBJ2-7, is DSGVTQTPKHLITATGQRVTLRCSPRSGDLSVYWYQQSLDQGLQFLIQYYNGEERAKGNILERFSAQQFPDLHSELNLSSLELGDSALYFCASSVDGRTYEQYFGPGTRLTVT.

In DNA, the CDR3 is TGTGCCAGCAAGGGGGGGACTAGTAAAGTAGAGCAGTTCTTC. As protein: CASKGGTSKVEQFF. V gene TRBV2 combines with J gene TRBJ2-1; TRBD2 agrees at 8 bases. V trimming: 7 bases; J trimming: 10 bases; junction bases outside the gene matches: 12. The germline CDR1 and CDR2 sequences are SNHLY and FYNNEI. This CDR3 is 14 amino acids long.

The chain is built from TRBV3-1 (or the pseudogene TRBV3-2) and TRBJ2-3, with 8 nucleotides matching TRBD2. Germline lookup yields CDR1 LGHDT and CDR2 YNNKEL (reference sequence). The ends lost 0 bases at V and 7 bases at J; junction bases unmatched: 3. This CDR3 has 14 residues. In nucleotides, the CDR3 is TGTGCCAGCAGCCAAGATGGCGGGGGGAATACGCAGTATTTT. Its protein product is CASSQDGGGNTQYF.

Only one count was recorded for this clone. The chain employs TRBV7-2 and TRBJ1-2; 9 positions match TRBD1. J lost 11 bases, V lost 0 bases, and 13 bases had no gene match. Germline-derived CDR1 and CDR2 are SGHTA and FQGNSA. This CDR3 has 16 amino acids. The DNA of the CDR3 is TGTGCCAGCAGCTTAGCCGGGACAGGGAGAGCTATTGGGTACACCTTC. This gives the protein CASSLAGTGRAIGYTF.

This rearrangement joins TRBV3-1 (or the pseudogene TRBV3-2) to TRBJ2-1; 9 positions match TRBD2. J was trimmed by 6 bases and V by 0 bases; bases with no gene match: 3. Germline values: CDR1 LGHDT, CDR2 YNNKEL (reference sequence). CDR3 length: 15 residues. The CDR3: CASSQDPGLANEQFF. The CDR3, as DNA: TGTGCCAGCAGCCAAGATCCGGGACTAGCCAATGAGCAGTTCTTC.